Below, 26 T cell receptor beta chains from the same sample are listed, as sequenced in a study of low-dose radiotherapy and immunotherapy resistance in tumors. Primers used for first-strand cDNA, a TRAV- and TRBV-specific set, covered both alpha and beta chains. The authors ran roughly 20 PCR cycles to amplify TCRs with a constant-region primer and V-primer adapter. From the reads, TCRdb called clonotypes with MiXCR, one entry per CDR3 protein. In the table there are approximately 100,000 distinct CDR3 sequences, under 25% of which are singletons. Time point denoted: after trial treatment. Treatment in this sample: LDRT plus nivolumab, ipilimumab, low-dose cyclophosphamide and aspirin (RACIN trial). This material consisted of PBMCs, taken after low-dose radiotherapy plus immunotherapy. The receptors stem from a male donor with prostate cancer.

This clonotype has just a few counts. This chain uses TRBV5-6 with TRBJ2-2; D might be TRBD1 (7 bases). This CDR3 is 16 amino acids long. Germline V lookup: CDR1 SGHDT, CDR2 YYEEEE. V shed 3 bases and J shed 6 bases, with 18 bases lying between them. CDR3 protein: CASSSIEDRRAGELFF. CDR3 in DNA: TGTGCCAGCAGCTCCATAGAGGACAGGAGGGCCGGGGAGCTGTTTTTT.

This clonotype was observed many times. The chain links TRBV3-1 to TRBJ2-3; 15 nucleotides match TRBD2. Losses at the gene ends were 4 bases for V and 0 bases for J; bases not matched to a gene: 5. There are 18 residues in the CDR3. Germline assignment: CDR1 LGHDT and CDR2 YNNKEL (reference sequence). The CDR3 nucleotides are TGTGCCAGCAGCCTTGGACTAGCGGGGGGGAAAAGCACAGATACGCAGTATTTT. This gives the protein CASSLGLAGGKSTDTQYF.

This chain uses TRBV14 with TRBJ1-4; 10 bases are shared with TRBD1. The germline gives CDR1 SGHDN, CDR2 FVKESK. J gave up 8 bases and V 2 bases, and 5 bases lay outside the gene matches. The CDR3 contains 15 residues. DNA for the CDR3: TGTGCCAGCAGCCAACGGGGACAGGGGCCGGAAAAACTGTTTTTT. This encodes CASSQRGQGPEKLFF. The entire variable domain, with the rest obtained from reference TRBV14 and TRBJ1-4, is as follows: EAGVTQFPSHSVIEKGQTVTLRCDPISGHDNLYWYRRVMGKEIKFLLHFVKESKQDESGMPNNRFLAERTGGTYSTLKVQPAELEDSGVYFCASSQRGQGPEKLFFGSGTQLSVL.

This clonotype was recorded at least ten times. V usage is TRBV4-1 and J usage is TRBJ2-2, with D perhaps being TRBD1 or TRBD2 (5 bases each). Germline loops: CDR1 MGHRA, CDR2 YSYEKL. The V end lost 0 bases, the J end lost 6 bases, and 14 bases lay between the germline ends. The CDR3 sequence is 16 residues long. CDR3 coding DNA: TGCGCCAGCAGCCAAGAGATTTCGGGGCCCCCCGGGGAGCTGTTTTTT. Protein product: CASSQEISGPPGELFF.

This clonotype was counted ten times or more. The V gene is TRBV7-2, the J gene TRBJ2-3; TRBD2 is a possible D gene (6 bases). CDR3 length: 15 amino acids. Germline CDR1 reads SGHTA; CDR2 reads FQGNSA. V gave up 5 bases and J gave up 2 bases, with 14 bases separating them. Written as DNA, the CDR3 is TGTGCCAGCAGCCGGAACGGGGGAACCACAGATACGCAGTATTTT. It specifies CASSRNGGTTDTQYF.

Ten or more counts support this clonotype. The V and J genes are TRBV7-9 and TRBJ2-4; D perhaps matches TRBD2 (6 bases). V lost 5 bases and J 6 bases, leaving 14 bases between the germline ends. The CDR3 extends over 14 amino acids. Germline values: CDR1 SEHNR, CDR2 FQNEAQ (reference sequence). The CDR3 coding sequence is TGTGCCAGCAGCCCCCGCGGAGGGGTAAACATTCAGTACTTC. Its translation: CASSPRGGVNIQYF.

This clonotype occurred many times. This chain's CDR3 is CASRVGDSYEQYF. The CDR3 nucleotides are TGCGCCAGCAGGGTAGGGGACTCCTACGAGCAGTACTTC. J is TRBJ2-7 and V is TRBV5-1; TRBD1 might be the D (5 bases). The CDR3 loop spans 13 amino acids. V lost 5 bases to trimming and J lost 0 bases, with 9 bases between them. CDR1 and CDR2 from the germline V gene are SGHRS and YFSETQ.

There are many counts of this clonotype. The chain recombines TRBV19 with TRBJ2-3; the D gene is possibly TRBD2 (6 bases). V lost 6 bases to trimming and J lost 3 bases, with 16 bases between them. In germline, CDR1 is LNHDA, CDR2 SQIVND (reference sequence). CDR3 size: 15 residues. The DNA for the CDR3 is TGTGCCAGTAGACCGCCGGGACTGGGAACAGATACGCAGTATTTT. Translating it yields CASRPPGLGTDTQYF.

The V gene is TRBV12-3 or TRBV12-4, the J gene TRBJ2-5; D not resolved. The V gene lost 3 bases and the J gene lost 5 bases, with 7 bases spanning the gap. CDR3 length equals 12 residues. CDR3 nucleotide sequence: TGTGCCAGCAGTTTTATCTCGGAGACCCAGTACTTC. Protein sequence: CASSFISETQYF.

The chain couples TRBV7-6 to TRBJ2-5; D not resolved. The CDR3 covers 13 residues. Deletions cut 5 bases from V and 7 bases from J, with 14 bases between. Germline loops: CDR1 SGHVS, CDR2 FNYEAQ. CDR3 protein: CASSADPAGTQYF. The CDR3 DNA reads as TGTGCCAGCAGCGCCGACCCCGCAGGGACCCAGTACTTC. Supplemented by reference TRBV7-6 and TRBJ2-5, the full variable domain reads GAGVSQSPRYKVTKRGQDVALRCDPISGHVSLYWYRQALGQGPEFLTYFNYEAQQDKSGLPNDRFSAERPEGSISTLTIQRTEQRDSAMYRCASSADPAGTQYFGPGTRLLVL.

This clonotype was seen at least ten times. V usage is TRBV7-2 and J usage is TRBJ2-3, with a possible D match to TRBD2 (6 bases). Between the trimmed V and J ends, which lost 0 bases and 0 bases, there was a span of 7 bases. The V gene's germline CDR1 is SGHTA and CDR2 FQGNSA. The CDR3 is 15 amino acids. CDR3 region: CASSLAGTSTDTQYF. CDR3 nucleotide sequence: TGTGCCAGCAGCTTAGCGGGGACTAGCACAGATACGCAGTATTTT.

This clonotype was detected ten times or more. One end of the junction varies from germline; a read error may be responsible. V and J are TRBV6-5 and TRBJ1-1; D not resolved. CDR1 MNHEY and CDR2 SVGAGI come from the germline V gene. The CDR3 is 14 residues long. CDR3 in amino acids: CASSYETSGGRELF. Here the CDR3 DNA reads TGTGCCAGCAGTTACGAAACCTCAGGCGGGAGGGAGCTCTTT.

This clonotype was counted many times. Written as DNA, the CDR3 is TGTGCCAGCATGAGCCTAAGGACACGGCAGTACTTC. Amino acids: CASMSLRTRQYF. This sequence joins TRBV2 and TRBJ2-4; D is perhaps TRBD1 (5 bases). The V end was cut by 7 bases, the J end by 13 bases, with 17 bases between. The CDR3 has 12 residues. The germline V gene has CDR1 SNHLY and CDR2 FYNNEI.

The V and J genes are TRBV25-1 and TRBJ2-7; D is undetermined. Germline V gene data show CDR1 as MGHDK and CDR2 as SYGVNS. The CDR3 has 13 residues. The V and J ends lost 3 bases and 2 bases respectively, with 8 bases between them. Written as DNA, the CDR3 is TGTGCCAGCAGTGAGGGCAGCGCCTACGAGCAGTACTTC. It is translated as CASSEGSAYEQYF.

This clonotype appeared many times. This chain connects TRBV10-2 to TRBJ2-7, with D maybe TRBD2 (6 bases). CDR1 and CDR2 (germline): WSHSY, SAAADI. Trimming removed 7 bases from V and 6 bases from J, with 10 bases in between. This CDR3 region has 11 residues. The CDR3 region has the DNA TGCGCCAGCACCCGGGGAGGCGAGCAGTACTTC. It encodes CASTRGGEQYF.

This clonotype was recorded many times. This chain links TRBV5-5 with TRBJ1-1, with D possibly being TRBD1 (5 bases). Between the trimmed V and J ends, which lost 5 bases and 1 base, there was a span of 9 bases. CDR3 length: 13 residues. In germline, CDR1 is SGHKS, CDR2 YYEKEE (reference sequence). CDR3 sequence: CASRWDGNTEAFF. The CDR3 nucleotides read TGTGCCAGCAGATGGGACGGGAACACTGAAGCTTTCTTT.

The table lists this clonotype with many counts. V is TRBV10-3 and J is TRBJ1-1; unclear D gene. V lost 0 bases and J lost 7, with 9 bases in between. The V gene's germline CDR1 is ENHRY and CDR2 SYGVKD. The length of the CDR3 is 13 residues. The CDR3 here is CAISESLGFEAFF. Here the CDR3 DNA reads TGTGCCATCAGTGAGTCGTTAGGGTTTGAAGCTTTCTTT.

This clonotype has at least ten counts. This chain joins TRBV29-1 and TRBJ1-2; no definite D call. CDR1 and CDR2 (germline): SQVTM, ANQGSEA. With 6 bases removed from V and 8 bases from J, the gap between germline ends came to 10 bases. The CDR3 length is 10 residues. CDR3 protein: CSVHSGGYTF. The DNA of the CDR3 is TGCAGCGTACATTCGGGCGGCTACACCTTC.

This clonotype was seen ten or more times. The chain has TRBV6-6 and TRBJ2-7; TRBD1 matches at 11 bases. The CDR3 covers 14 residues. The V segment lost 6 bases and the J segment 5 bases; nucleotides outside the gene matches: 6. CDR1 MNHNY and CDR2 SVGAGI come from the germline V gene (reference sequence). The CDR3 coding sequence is TGTGCCAGCAGCCGGGACAGGGGGTATGACGAGCAGTACTTC. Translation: CASSRDRGYDEQYF.

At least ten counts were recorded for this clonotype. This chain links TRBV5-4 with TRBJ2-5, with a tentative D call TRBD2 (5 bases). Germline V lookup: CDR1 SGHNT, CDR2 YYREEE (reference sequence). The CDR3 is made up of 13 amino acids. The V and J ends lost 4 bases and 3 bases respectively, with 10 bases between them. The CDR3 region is CASSGLRKETQYF. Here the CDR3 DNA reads TGTGCCAGCAGCGGACTGAGAAAAGAGACCCAGTACTTC.

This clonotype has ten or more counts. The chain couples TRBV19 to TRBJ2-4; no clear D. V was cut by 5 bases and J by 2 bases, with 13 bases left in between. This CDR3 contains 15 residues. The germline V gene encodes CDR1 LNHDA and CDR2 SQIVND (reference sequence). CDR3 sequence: CASSEVAVPKNIQYF. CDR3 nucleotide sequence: TGTGCCAGTAGTGAAGTAGCAGTACCCAAAAACATTCAGTACTTC.

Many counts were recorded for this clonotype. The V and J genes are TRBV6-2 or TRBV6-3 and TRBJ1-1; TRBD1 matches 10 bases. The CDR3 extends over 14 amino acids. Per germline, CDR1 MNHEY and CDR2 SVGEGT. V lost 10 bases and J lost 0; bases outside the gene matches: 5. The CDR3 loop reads CATRDRGLNTEAFF. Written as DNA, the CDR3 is TGTGCCACCCGGGACAGGGGACTGAACACTGAAGCTTTCTTT.

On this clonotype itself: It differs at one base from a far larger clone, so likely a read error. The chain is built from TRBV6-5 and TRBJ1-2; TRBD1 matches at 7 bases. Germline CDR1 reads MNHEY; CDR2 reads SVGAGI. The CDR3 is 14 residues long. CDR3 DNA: TGTGCCGGCAGACCGATACTGCAGGGGGACGGCTACACCTTC. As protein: CAGRPILQGDGYTF.

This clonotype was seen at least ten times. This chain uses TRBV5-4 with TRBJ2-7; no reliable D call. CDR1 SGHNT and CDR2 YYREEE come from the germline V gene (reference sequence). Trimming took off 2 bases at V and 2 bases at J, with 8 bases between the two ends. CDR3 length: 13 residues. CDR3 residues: CASSFGRTYEQYF. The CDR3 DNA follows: TGTGCCAGCAGCTTTGGGCGGACCTACGAGCAGTACTTC.

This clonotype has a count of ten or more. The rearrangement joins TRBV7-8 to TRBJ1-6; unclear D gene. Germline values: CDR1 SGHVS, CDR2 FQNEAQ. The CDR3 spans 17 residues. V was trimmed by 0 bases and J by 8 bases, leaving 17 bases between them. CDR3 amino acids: CASSLALGFGRDSPLHF. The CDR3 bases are TGTGCCAGCAGCTTAGCGTTAGGTTTCGGGCGTGATTCACCCCTCCACTTT.

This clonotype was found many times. CDR3 in DNA: TGTGCCAGCAGTTACTCGTGGGGGGGGGGGGCCACCTACAATGAGCAGTTCTTC. It encodes CASSYSWGGGATYNEQFF. The J gene is TRBJ2-1, the V gene TRBV6-5; TRBD2 is a possible D gene (7 bases). This CDR3 has 18 residues. Germline V gene data show CDR1 as MNHEY and CDR2 as SVGAGI. The germline V and J ends were trimmed by 0 bases and 2 bases, with 17 bases remaining between them.